Below, 24 T cell receptor beta chains from the same sample are listed, as sequenced in a study of CD8 T cells in ankylosing spondylitis. Using its own MiXCR run on the 5' RACE reads, TCRdb lists one record per CDR3 protein. The sample includes about 240,000 distinct CDR3 sequences, 8% to 9% of them seen just once. The sample taken for sequencing was blood, either unsorted or a sorted T cell fraction (not recorded which). Receptor source: a female donor with ankylosing spondylitis or in good health (not recorded which).

In this sample, this clonotype turned up many times. J is TRBJ2-5 and V is TRBV20-1; D might be TRBD1 or TRBD2, each matching 5 bases. V was shortened by 0 bases and J by 4 bases, with 15 bases between the two germline ends. The CDR3 covers 15 residues. Germline V CDR1 and CDR2: DFQATT, SNEGSKA (reference sequence). CDR3 bases: TGCAGTGCTAGAGATAGTAGGACGGGACGAGAGACCCAGTACTTC. Encoded protein: CSARDSRTGRETQYF.

Concerning this clonotype itself: It may be a read error: a sequence one base away is much more abundant. The chain has TRBV4-2 and TRBJ2-1; TRBD2 might be the D (5 bases). Germline V gene sequence: CDR1 LGHNA, CDR2 YNFKEQ. Between the trimmed V and J ends, which lost 4 bases and 1 base, there was a span of 26 bases. This CDR3 has 20 amino acids. The CDR3 DNA follows: TGTGCCAGCAGCCGTCCCCGCCAACAAAGGGTGTCGGGGTCCTACAATGAGCAGTTCTTC. As protein: CASSRPRQQRVSGSYNEQFF.

This clonotype has ten or more counts. The J gene is TRBJ1-3, the V gene TRBV16; D call uncertain. Trimming took 0 bases from V and 4 from J, leaving 4 bases between them. The germline gives CDR1 KGHSY, CDR2 FQNENV. The CDR3 is 13 residues long. For the CDR3, the DNA is TGTGCCAGCAGCCAATCTCAAGGAAACACCATATATTTT. This gives the protein CASSQSQGNTIYF.

The J gene is TRBJ1-1, the V gene TRBV19, with TRBD1 as a possible D gene (5 bases). The CDR3 sequence is 14 residues long. Germline CDR1 and CDR2: LNHDA and SQIVND (reference sequence). Trimming removed 1 base from V and 7 bases from J, with 13 bases in between. The CDR3 sequence: CASSIGTSKFEAFF. CDR3 DNA sequence: TGTGCCAGTAGTATAGGGACAAGTAAGTTTGAAGCTTTCTTT.

Many counts were recorded for this clonotype. J is TRBJ2-1 and V is TRBV3-1; 14 bases are shared with TRBD2. Looked up from germline, CDR1 is LGHDT and CDR2 is YNNKEL (reference sequence). The CDR3 extends over 18 amino acids. The V segment lost 2 bases and the J segment 5 bases; nucleotides outside the gene matches: 8. The CDR3 loop reads CASSQYGLAGGDDNEQFF. CDR3 DNA sequence: TGTGCCAGCAGCCAATACGGACTAGCGGGAGGAGATGACAATGAGCAGTTCTTC.

This clonotype was seen a few times. The genes are TRBV7-6 and TRBJ2-7; 12 bases line up with TRBD2. V shed 5 bases and J 6 bases; nucleotides not matched to a gene: 8. Looked up from germline, CDR1 is SGHVS and CDR2 is FNYEAQ. This CDR3 comprises 15 residues. CDR3 nucleotides: TGTGCCAGCAGCCCCCCCGGACTAGCGGGAACCGAGCAGTACTTC. Translation: CASSPPGLAGTEQYF.

This clonotype appeared many times. The chain has TRBV7-2 and TRBJ2-1; 12 bases align to TRBD2. CDR1 is SGHTA, CDR2 FQGNSA, per germline. The CDR3 is 15 amino acids. V lost 4 bases, J lost 7 bases, and 5 bases stayed unmatched. The CDR3 protein is CASSSSSGRGNEQFF. The CDR3 DNA follows: TGTGCCAGCAGCTCGTCTAGCGGGAGGGGGAATGAGCAGTTCTTC.

This clonotype was seen ten or more times. J is TRBJ2-2 and V is TRBV2; TRBD1 or TRBD2 may be the D gene (7 bases each). This CDR3 comprises 16 residues. Deletions cut 3 bases from V and 5 bases from J, with 16 bases between. Germline CDR1 SNHLY, CDR2 FYNNEI. The CDR3: CASSDMTGRETGELFF. The CDR3 coding sequence is TGTGCCAGCAGTGATATGACAGGGAGGGAGACCGGGGAGCTGTTTTTT. Complete variable domain (other parts from reference TRBV2 and TRBJ2-2): EPEVTQTPSHQVTQMGQEVILRCVPISNHLYFYWYRQILGQKVEFLVSFYNNEISEKSEIFDDQFSVERPDGSNFTLKIRSTKLEDSAMYFCASSDMTGRETGELFFGEGSRLTVL.

This clonotype appeared many times. This chain joins TRBV14 and TRBJ2-1; 7 nucleotides align to TRBD2. V shed 0 bases, J shed 11 bases, and the junction held 4 bases outside the gene matches. This CDR3 contains 13 residues. Per the germline V gene, CDR1 is SGHDN and CDR2 is FVKESK. CDR3 amino acids: CASSQEWEGKQFF. The CDR3 DNA reads TGTGCCAGCAGCCAAGAGTGGGAGGGGAAGCAGTTCTTC.

The chain is built from TRBV19 and TRBJ2-3; 7 bases line up with TRBD2. Germline V gives CDR1 LNHDA, CDR2 SQIVND (reference sequence). Germline trimming cut 7 bases from V and 4 bases from J; bases unmatched to any gene: 8. The CDR3 extends over 14 amino acids. CDR3 in amino acids: CASTEGRAADTQYF. The CDR3 DNA sequence: TGTGCCAGTACGGAGGGGAGGGCCGCAGATACGCAGTATTTT. Full variable domain (missing parts from reference TRBV19 and TRBJ2-3): DGGITQSPKYLFRKEGQNVTLSCEQNLNHDAMYWYRQDPGQGLRLIYYSQIVNDFQKGDIAEGYSVSREKKESFPLTVTSAQKNPTAFYLCASTEGRAADTQYFGPGTRLTVL.

This clonotype was counted at least ten times. The V gene is TRBV20-1, the J gene TRBJ2-1; the D gene is possibly TRBD2 (6 bases). This CDR3 is 15 amino acids long. V lost 0 bases to trimming and J lost 2 bases, with 11 bases between them. Per the germline V gene, CDR1 is DFQATT and CDR2 is SNEGSKA (reference sequence). The CDR3: CSARDQERAYNEQFF. The CDR3 nucleotides are TGCAGTGCTAGAGATCAGGAGCGGGCCTACAATGAGCAGTTCTTC.

This clonotype was observed at least ten times. The chain combines TRBV25-1 with TRBJ1-1; the D gene is possibly TRBD1 (5 bases). The CDR3 totals 13 residues. Trimming took off 7 bases at V and 4 bases at J, with 13 bases between the two ends. Germline CDR1 reads MGHDK; CDR2 reads SYGVNS. The CDR3 is CASTSSGGTEAFF. As DNA, the CDR3 is TGTGCCAGCACCTCCTCGGGGGGCACTGAAGCTTTCTTT. The full variable domain, its missing parts supplied by reference TRBV25-1 and TRBJ1-1, is EADIYQTPRYLVIGTGKKITLECSQTMGHDKMYWYQQDPGMELHLIHYSYGVNSTEKGDLSSESTVSRIRTEHFPLTLESARPSHTSQYLCASTSSGGTEAFFGQGTRLTVV.

This clonotype occurred many times. The V gene is TRBV7-9, the J gene TRBJ2-1, with TRBD2 matching 11 bases. The V gene end was trimmed by 5 bases and the J gene end by 3 bases; junction bases not matched to a gene: 6. The CDR3 is 16 residues long. The germline V gene encodes CDR1 SEHNR and CDR2 FQNEAQ (reference sequence). CDR3 nucleotides: TGTGCCAGCAGCCGACTAGCGGGACTTTACTACAATGAGCAGTTCTTC. It specifies CASSRLAGLYYNEQFF.

V and J are TRBV7-1 and TRBJ2-4; maybe TRBD2 (6 bases). TRBV7-1 is assigned to the ORF class and has an uncertain function. The CDR3 sequence is 12 residues long. Trimming took 8 bases from V and 10 from J, leaving 15 bases between them. In DNA, the CDR3 is TGTGCCAGCGGCCCGGGACTCCCGATTCAGTACTTC. Amino acid sequence: CASGPGLPIQYF.

As concerns this clonotype: This sequence may be a read error, since a much larger clone differs from it by one base. The chain is built from TRBV20-1 and TRBJ2-7; D gene unclear. Trimming took 7 bases from V and 0 from J, leaving 19 bases between them. CDR3 size: 15 residues. Germline-derived CDR1 and CDR2 are DFQATT and SNEGSKA (reference sequence). The CDR3 spells CSVALPGQSSYEQYF. The CDR3 DNA follows: TGCAGTGTTGCTCTCCCGGGCCAAAGCTCCTACGAGCAGTACTTC.

This clonotype was recorded many times. The V and J genes are TRBV15 and TRBJ2-7; 15 nucleotides agree with TRBD2. V was clipped by 5 bases and J by 6 bases; unmatched bases: 11. CDR1 is LNHNV, CDR2 YYDKDF, per germline (reference sequence). This CDR3 has 17 residues. CDR3 DNA sequence: TGTGCCACCAGCGGACTAGCGGGAGGGCAGACATCGGGCGAGCAGTACTTC. Protein sequence: CATSGLAGGQTSGEQYF. Based on the CDR3 plus reference TRBV15 and TRBJ2-7, the full variable domain is DAMVIQNPRYQVTQFGKPVTLSCSQTLNHNVMYWYQQKSSQAPKLLFHYYDKDFNNEADTPDNFQSRRPNTSFCFLDIRSPGLGDTAMYLCATSGLAGGQTSGEQYFGPGTRLTVT.

This clonotype was seen only once. One base away lies a much larger clone, so this may be a sequencing read error. The chain links TRBV4-3 to TRBJ2-2, with D perhaps being TRBD1 or TRBD2 (5 bases each). This CDR3 is 16 amino acids long. Per the germline V gene, CDR1 is LGHNA and CDR2 is YSLEER. The CDR3 region is CASSPRPPQNTGALFF. Here the CDR3 DNA reads TGCGCCAGCAGCCCCCGGCCACCACAGAACACCGGGGCGCTGTTTTTT.

A few counts support this clonotype. The chain joins TRBV24-1 to TRBJ2-1; 7 bases map to TRBD1. This CDR3 spans 14 amino acids. V shed 3 bases and J 8 bases; nucleotides not matched to a gene: 6. From germline, CDR1 is KGHDR and CDR2 SFDVKD. Here the CDR3 DNA reads TGTGCCACCAGTGATGCTGACAGGGACGATGAGCAGTTCTTC. This gives the protein CATSDADRDDEQFF.

The chain couples TRBV7-2 to TRBJ2-3; TRBD2 agrees at 7 bases. CDR3 length: 16 residues. Germline trimming cut 5 bases from V and 6 bases from J; bases unmatched to any gene: 14. Per the germline V gene, CDR1 is SGHTA and CDR2 is FQGNSA. This CDR3 is CASSSRWAGVVDTQYF. The CDR3 coding sequence is TGTGCCAGCAGCAGCCGTTGGGCGGGAGTTGTGGATACGCAGTATTTT. The full variable domain, completed using reference TRBV7-2 and TRBJ2-3, is GAGVSQSPSNKVTEKGKDVELRCDPISGHTALYWYRQSLGQGLEFLIYFQGNSAPDKSGLPSDRFSAERTGGSVSTLTIQRTQQEDSAVYLCASSSRWAGVVDTQYFGPGTRLTVL.

This clonotype was picked up many times. The chain recombines TRBV27 with TRBJ1-2, with D unclear. Germline loops: CDR1 MNHEY, CDR2 SMNVEV (reference sequence). The CDR3 runs to 13 residues. V was trimmed by 7 bases and J by 5 bases, leaving 14 bases between them. The DNA of the CDR3 is TGTGCCAGCAAACCTGGGGTGGGTTATGGCTACACCTTC. It specifies CASKPGVGYGYTF.

This clonotype was recorded many times. The rearrangement joins TRBV7-2 to TRBJ2-7; 7 positions match TRBD2. CDR3 size: 14 residues. Per the germline V gene, CDR1 is SGHTA and CDR2 is FQGNSA. J was trimmed by 6 bases and V by 6 bases; bases with no gene match: 11. CDR3 protein: CASRSLAGVVEQYF. CDR3 nucleotide sequence: TGTGCCAGCAGATCTCTCGCGGGAGTGGTCGAGCAGTACTTC. The whole variable domain, remainder taken from reference TRBV7-2 and TRBJ2-7, is GAGVSQSPSNKVTEKGKDVELRCDPISGHTALYWYRQSLGQGLEFLIYFQGNSAPDKSGLPSDRFSAERTGGSVSTLTIQRTQQEDSAVYLCASRSLAGVVEQYFGPGTRLTVT.

This clonotype was picked up many times. The rearrangement uses TRBV15 and TRBJ2-7; D is uncertain. The V gene lost 0 bases and the J gene lost 4 bases, with 7 bases spanning the gap. Germline values: CDR1 LNHNV, CDR2 YYDKDF (reference sequence). This CDR3 region has 13 residues. CDR3 loop: CATSRDRKYEQYF. The CDR3 nucleotides read TGTGCCACCAGCAGAGATAGGAAGTACGAGCAGTACTTC.

This clonotype was seen repeatedly, ten times or more. The rearrangement uses TRBV29-1 and TRBJ2-5, with TRBD2 identical over 11 bases. Germline CDR1 reads SQVTM; CDR2 reads ANQGSEA. The CDR3 loop spans 15 amino acids. Germline trimming cut 7 bases from V and 5 bases from J; bases unmatched to any gene: 12. In DNA form, the CDR3 reads TGCAGCGCTGGGGGTTCGACTAGCGGGACGGAGACCCAGTACTTC. Translating gives CSAGGSTSGTETQYF.

The V call is TRBV12-5, the J call TRBJ2-1; 11 bases line up with TRBD2. The ends lost 6 bases at V and 3 bases at J; junction bases unmatched: 10. The CDR3 runs 17 residues. The germline gives CDR1 LGHNT, CDR2 FRNRAP. In DNA form, the CDR3 reads TGTGCTAGTGGGTACACCACTAGCGGGAGTTACTACAATGAGCAGTTCTTC. This gives the protein CASGYTTSGSYYNEQFF.